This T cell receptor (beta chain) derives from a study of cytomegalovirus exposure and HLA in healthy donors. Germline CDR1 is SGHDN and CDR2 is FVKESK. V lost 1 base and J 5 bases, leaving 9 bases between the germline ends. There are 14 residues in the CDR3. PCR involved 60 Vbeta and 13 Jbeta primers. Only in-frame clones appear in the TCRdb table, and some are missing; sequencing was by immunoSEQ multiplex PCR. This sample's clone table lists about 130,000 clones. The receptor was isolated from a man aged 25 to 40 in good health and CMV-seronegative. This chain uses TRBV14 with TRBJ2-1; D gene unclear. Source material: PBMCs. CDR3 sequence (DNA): TGTGCCAGCAGCCAAGTTTCAACAGACAATGAGCAGTTCTTC. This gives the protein CASSQVSTDNEQFF. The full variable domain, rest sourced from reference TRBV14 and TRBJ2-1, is EAGVTQFPSHSVIEKGQTVTLRCDPISGHDNLYWYRRVMGKEIKFLLHFVKESKQDESGMPNNRFLAERTGGTYSTLKVQPAELEDSGVYFCASSQVSTDNEQFFGPGTRLTVL.